The sequence of this T cell receptor beta chain was determined in a study of identical twins. This CDR3 spans 14 amino acids. Germline CDR1 MNHEY, CDR2 SVGAGI. Trimming took 2 bases from V and 6 from J; bases not matched to a gene: 7. This clonotype appeared a few times. The antigen is not known. Template switching introduced a universal primer site, and the cDNA bore unique molecular identifiers. TCRdb fed the 5' RACE reads into MiXCR, producing one record per CDR3 protein. The table lists 1.5 million to 2 million distinct CDR3 sequences, about 32% of them singletons. Overall study findings and caveats: In monozygotic twins, models underestimated the sharing of out-of-frame TCR alpha. Conclusions came from cross-sectional statistical analysis, not from following the same donors.

The material sequenced was cord blood. The V gene is TRBV6-5, the J gene TRBJ2-7; TRBD2 matches 7 bases. The receptor was derived from a newborn girl in good health. The CDR3 protein is CASSYDGRWGEQYF. In nucleotides, the CDR3 is TGTGCCAGCAGTTACGACGGGAGGTGGGGCGAGCAGTACTTC.